This paragraph covers one TCR beta chain sequence. The target antigen is unknown. The germline gene is not matched at one end of the junction; a read error may be the cause. The use of genomic DNA as template underpinned the TCR beta VDJ and CDR3 profiling. TCRdb re-called the reads through MiXCR, storing one row per CDR3 protein. The table has around 170,000 distinct CDR3 sequences, about half seen once; the top ten hold 2.5% to 4%. This sample is drawn from a study of CD8+CD57+ T cells in acquired aplastic anemia. Study in general: Sorted CD4+ and CD8+ cells gave an average of about 3 ug of DNA.

Study-wide points: Simpson's diversity of CD8+ cells was not significantly different in patients compared with controls.

Before being chosen for sequencing, patients had shown CD8+CD57+ cell expansion by flow cytometry. Severe acquired aplastic anemia was present in every patient. The TCR originated in a human donor with aplastic anemia. Material: sorted CD4+, CD8+, or CD8+CD57+ T cells (not recorded which) from PBMCs.

The CDR3 DNA reads TGTGCCAGCAGTGAAGCGTGGGGGGACTCTGGGAACACCATATATTTT. Translating gives CASSEAWGDSGNTIYF. The chain employs TRBV25-1 and TRBJ1-3, with D perhaps TRBD1 (5 bases). The CDR3 spans 16 residues. Looked up from germline, CDR1 is MGHDK and CDR2 is SYGVNS. The variable domain in full, with the rest retrieved from reference TRBV25-1 and TRBJ1-3, is EADIYQTPRYLVIGTGKKITLECSQTMGHDKMYWYQQDPGMELHLIHYSYGVNSTEKGDLSSESTVSRIRTEHFPLTLESARPSHTSQYLCASSEAWGDSGNTIYFGEGSWLTVV.